This note documents a single T cell receptor beta chain sequence. The source of the sample is a study of control samples from healthy donors and cancer patients. TCRdb's table, derived via immunoSEQ multiplex PCR, lists solely in-frame clones and lacks some. The sample lists some 100,000 clones, around 89% occurring once. Germline assignment: CDR1 SGHKS and CDR2 YYEKEE (reference sequence). With 4 bases removed from V and 0 bases from J, the gap between germline ends came to 20 bases. This CDR3 is built from 19 residues. Sequencing was performed on blood. This TCR was recovered from a man aged 30 to 45 in good health. The chain is built from TRBV5-5 and TRBJ2-6; D possibly corresponds to TRBD1 (6 bases). This chain's CDR3 is CASSPGRHRASSGANVLTF. In nucleotides, the CDR3 is TGTGCCAGCAGCCCAGGACGGCACAGGGCAAGCTCTGGGGCCAACGTCCTGACTTTC.